This paragraph covers one TCR beta chain sequence. Its antigen remains unidentified. This sample stems from a study of cytomegalovirus exposure and HLA in healthy donors. Findings and caveats of the study: The authors enumerated roughly 180 TCR beta chains as linked to cytomegalovirus.

The PCR was carried out with 60 Vbeta primers and 13 Jbeta primers. This table comes from immunoSEQ multiplex PCR, and its TCRdb copy is limited to in-frame clones, with some not included. The table includes approximately 150,000 clones, around 66% detected once. The CDR3 has 16 amino acids. J was trimmed by 3 bases and V by 0 bases; bases with no gene match: 6. Germline CDR1 is LNHNV and CDR2 is YYDKDF (reference sequence). Sequenced input: PBMCs. This chain uses TRBV15 with TRBJ2-7; TRBD2 aligns across 9 bases. This clonotype originated in a woman aged 25 to 45 in good health and CMV-seropositive. The CDR3: CATSRDQASGVYEQYF. The CDR3 nucleotides are TGTGCCACCAGCAGAGATCAGGCTAGCGGGGTCTACGAGCAGTACTTC.